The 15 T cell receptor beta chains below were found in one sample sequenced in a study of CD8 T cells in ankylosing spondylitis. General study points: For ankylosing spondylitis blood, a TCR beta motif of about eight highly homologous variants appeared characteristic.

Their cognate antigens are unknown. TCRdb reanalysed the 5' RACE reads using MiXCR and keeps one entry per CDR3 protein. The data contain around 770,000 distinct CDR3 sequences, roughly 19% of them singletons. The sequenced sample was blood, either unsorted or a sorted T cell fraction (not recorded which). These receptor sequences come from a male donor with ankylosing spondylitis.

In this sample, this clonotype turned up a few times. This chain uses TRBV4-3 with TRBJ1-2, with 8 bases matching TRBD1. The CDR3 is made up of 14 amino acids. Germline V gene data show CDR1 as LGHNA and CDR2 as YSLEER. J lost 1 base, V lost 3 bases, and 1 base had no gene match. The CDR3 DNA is TGCGCCAGCAGCCAGGACAGGGATAACTATGGCTACACCTTC. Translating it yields CASSQDRDNYGYTF.

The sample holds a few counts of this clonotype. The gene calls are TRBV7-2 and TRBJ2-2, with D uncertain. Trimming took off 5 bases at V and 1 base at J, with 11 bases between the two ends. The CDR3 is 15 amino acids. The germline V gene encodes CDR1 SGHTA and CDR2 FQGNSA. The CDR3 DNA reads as TGTGCCAGCAGCACATACAGCTTGAACACCGGGGAGCTGTTTTTT. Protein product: CASSTYSLNTGELFF.

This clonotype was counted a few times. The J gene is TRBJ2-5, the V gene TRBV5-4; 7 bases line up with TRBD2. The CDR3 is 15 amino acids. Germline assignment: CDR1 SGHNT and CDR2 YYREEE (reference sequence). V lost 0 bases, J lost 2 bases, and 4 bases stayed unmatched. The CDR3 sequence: CASSLDGLGQETQYF. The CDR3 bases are TGTGCCAGCAGCTTGGATGGACTAGGGCAAGAGACCCAGTACTTC.

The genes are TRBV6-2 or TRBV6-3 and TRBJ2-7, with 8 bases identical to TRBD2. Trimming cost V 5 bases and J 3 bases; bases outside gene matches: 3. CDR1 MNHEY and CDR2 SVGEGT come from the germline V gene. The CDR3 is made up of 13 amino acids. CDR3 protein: CASSRGGIYEQYF. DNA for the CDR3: TGTGCCAGCAGTCGGGGGGGTATCTACGAGCAGTACTTC.

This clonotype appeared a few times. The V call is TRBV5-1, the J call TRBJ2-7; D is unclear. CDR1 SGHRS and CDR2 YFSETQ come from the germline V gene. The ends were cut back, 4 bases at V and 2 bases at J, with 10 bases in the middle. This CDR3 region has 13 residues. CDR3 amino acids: CASSNVGAYEQYF. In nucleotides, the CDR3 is TGCGCCAGCAGCAACGTGGGCGCCTACGAGCAGTACTTC.

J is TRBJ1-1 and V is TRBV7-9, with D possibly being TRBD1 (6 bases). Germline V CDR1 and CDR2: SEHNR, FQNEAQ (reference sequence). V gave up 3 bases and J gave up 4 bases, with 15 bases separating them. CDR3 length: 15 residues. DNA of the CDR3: TGTGCCAGCAGCTTTGGGGGCCTGGGGGGCACTGAAGCTTTCTTT. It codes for CASSFGGLGGTEAFF.

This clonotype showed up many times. Here the CDR3 DNA reads TGTGCCAGCAGCATAGGGGTGAACACTGAAGCTTTCTTT. Residues: CASSIGVNTEAFF. The chain links TRBV6-1 to TRBJ1-1; perhaps TRBD1 as D (5 bases). The germline gives CDR1 MNHNS, CDR2 SASEGT. The CDR3 has 13 amino acids. With 6 bases removed from V and 0 bases from J, the gap between germline ends came to 8 bases.

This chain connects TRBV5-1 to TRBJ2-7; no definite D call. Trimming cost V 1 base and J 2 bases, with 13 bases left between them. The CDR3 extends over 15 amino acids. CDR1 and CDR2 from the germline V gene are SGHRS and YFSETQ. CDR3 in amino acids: CASSLLFQDPYEQYF. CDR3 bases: TGCGCCAGCAGCTTGTTGTTTCAGGACCCCTACGAGCAGTACTTC. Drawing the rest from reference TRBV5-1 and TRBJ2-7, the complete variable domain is KAGVTQTPRYLIKTRGQQVTLSCSPISGHRSVSWYQQTPGQGLQFLFEYFSETQRNKGNFPGRFSGRQFSNSRSEMNVSTLELGDSALYLCASSLLFQDPYEQYFGPGTRLTVT.

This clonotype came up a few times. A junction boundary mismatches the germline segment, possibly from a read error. The CDR3 DNA is TGTGCCAGCAGTCCACCTAGCAAAGATACGCAGTATTTT. Translation: CASSPPSKDTQYF. The V call is TRBV12-3 or TRBV12-4, the J call TRBJ2-3, with D possibly being TRBD2 (5 bases). The CDR3 length is 13 residues.

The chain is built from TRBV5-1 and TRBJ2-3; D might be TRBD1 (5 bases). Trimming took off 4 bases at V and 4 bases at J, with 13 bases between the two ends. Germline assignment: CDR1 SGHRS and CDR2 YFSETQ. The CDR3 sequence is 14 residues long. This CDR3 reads CASSGAGPADTQYF. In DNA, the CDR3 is TGCGCCAGCAGCGGGGCCGGGCCAGCAGATACGCAGTATTTT.

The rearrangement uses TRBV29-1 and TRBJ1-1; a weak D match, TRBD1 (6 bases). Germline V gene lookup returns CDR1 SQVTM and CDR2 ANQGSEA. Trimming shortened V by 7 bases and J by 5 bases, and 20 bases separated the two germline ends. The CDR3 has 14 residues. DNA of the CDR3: TGCAGCGGCGTCCCGGGAACAGGGTGGACTGAAGCTTTCTTT. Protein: CSGVPGTGWTEAFF. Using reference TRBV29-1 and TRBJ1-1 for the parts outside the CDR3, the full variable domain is SAVISQKPSRDICQRGTSLTIQCQVDSQVTMMFWYRQQPGQSLTLIATANQGSEATYESGFVIDKFPISRPNLTFSTLTVSNMSPEDSSIYLCSGVPGTGWTEAFFGQGTRLTVV.

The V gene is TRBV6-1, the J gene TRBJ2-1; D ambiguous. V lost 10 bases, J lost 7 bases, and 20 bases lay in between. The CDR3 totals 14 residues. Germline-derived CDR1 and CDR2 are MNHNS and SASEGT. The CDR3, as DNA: TGTGCCACGAGCTCCCGGGTGGGTTGGAATGAGCAGTTCTTC. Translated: CATSSRVGWNEQFF.

CDR3: CASSQDLLGEQYF. CDR3 nucleotide sequence: TGTGCCAGCAGCCAAGATCTTTTAGGAGAGCAGTACTTC. This chain uses TRBV14 with TRBJ2-7; the D is unclear. Germline V CDR1 and CDR2: SGHDN, FVKESK. V shed 0 bases and J shed 7 bases, with 10 bases lying between them. The CDR3 is 13 residues long.

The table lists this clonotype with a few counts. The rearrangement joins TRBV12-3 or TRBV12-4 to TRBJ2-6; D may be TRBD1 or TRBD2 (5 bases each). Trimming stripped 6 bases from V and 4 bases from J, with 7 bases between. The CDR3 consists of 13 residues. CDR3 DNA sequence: TGTGCCAGCAGCGAGGGGGGGGCCAACGTCCTGACTTTC. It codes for CASSEGGANVLTF.

This CDR3 reads CASTGQGGIQETQYF. The DNA of the CDR3 is TGTGCCAGCACCGGACAGGGGGGGATCCAAGAGACCCAGTACTTC. The rearrangement links TRBV6-1 to TRBJ2-5, with 10 bases fitting TRBD1. The CDR3 loop spans 15 amino acids. Per the germline V gene, CDR1 is MNHNS and CDR2 is SASEGT. With V trimmed by 7 bases and J by 1 base, 6 bases remained unmatched.